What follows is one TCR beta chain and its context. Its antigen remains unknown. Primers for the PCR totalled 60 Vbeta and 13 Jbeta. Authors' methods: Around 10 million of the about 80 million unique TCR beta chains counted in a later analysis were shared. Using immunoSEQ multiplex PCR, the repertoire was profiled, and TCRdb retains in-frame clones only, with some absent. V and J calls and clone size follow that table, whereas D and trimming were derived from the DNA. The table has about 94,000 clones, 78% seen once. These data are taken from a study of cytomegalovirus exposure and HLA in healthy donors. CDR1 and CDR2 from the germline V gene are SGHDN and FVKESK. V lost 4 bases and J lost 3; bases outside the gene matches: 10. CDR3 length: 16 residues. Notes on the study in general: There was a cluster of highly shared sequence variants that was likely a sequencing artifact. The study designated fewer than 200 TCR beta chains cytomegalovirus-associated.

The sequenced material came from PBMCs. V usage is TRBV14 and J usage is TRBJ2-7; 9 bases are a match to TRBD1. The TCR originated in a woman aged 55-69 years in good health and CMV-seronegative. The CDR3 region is CASSLGTGPKFYEQYF. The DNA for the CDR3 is TGTGCCAGCAGCCTCGGGACAGGGCCCAAGTTCTACGAGCAGTACTTC.